This T cell receptor (beta chain) is from a study of T-cell memory formation after mild COVID-19. Broader study findings: The appearance of some responding clones in pre-infection memory suggested that cross-reactive memory joined. Day 15 to 85 contractors were CD4/CD8 balanced; later expanders leaned CD4+. The study found contracting CD4+ clones mainly in CM and EM and contracting CD8+ clones in EMRA.

This CDR3 region has 14 residues. Trimming left V 0 bases short and J 2 bases short, with 5 bases between. Germline values: CDR1 SGDLS, CDR2 YYNGEE. Constant-segment primers were used for 5'RACE, and the resulting TCR alpha and TCR beta cDNA libraries carried sample barcodes and UMIs. TCRdb redid the calling of the 5' RACE reads with MiXCR, one entry per CDR3 protein. The sample shows around 150,000 distinct CDR3 sequences, roughly 28% of them seen only once. As regards this clonotype: Its target is unknown.

The source material was PBMCs or a T cell subset sorted from them (not recorded which). The rearrangement joins TRBV9 to TRBJ2-2; unclear D gene. This TCR derives from an adult woman who had mild COVID-19 (a few samples of this study predate the infection). Cell type and time point are not known. The CDR3 sequence is CASSVGGNTGELFF. In DNA form, the CDR3 reads TGTGCCAGCAGCGTAGGCGGAAACACCGGGGAGCTGTTTTTT.